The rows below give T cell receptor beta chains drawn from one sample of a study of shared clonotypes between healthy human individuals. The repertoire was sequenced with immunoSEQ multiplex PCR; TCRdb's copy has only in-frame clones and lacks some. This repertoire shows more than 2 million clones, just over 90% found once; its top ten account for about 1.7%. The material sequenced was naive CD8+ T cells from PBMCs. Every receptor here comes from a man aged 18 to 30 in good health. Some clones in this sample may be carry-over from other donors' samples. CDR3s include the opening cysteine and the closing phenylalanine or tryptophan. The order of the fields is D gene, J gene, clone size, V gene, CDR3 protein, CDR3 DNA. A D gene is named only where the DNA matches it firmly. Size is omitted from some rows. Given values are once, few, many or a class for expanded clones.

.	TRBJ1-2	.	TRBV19	CASSSMRTANYGYTF	TGTGCCAGTAGTTCCATGAGGACAGCTAACTATGGCTACACCTTC
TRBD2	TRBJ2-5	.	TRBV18	CASSPPASGTRETQYF	TGTGCCAGCTCACCACCTGCGTCGGGGACTAGGGAGACCCAGTACTTC
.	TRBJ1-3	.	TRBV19	CASINRASGNTIYF	TGTGCCAGTATCAACAGGGCCTCTGGAAACACCATATATTTT
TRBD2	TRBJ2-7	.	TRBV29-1	CSATGTSGRAGYEQYF	TGCAGCGCGACCGGGACTAGCGGGAGGGCCGGGTACGAGCAGTACTTC
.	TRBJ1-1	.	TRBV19	CAAMTTLNTEAFF	TGTGCCGCGATGACGACACTGAACACTGAAGCTTTCTTT
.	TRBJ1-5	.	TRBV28	CASSLDWGSRNQPQHF	TGTGCCAGCAGTTTAGATTGGGGGTCCCGCAATCAGCCCCAGCATTTT
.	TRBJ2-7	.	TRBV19	CASSIVMGGAGEQYF	TGTGCCAGTAGTATAGTTATGGGAGGTGCGGGCGAGCAGTACTTC
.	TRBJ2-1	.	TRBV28	CASSPDLNNEQFF	TGTGCCAGCAGTCCGGACCTTAACAATGAGCAGTTCTTC
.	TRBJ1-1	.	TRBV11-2	CASSLWGTESNTEAFF	TGTGCCAGCAGCTTATGGGGCACAGAGTCGAACACTGAAGCTTTCTTT
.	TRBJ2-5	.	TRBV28	CASRKESLQETQYF	TGTGCCAGCAGAAAAGAGTCGCTTCAAGAGACCCAGTACTTC
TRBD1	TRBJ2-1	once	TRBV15	CATSRGRDRDNEQFF	TGTGCCACCAGCAGAGGGAGAGACAGGGACAATGAGCAGTTCTTC
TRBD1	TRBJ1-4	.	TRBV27	CASSPTGTGELFF	TGTGCCAGCAGTCCCACCGGGACAGGAGAACTGTTTTTT
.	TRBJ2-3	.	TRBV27	CASSPLRGTDTQYF	TGTGCCAGCAGCCCGTTGCGAGGCACAGATACGCAGTATTTT
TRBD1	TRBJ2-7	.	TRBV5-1	CASSLEGARYEQYF	TGCGCCAGCAGCTTGGAGGGGGCGCGCTACGAGCAGTACTTC
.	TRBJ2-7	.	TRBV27	CASSFNRISYEQYF	TGTGCCAGCAGTTTCAACAGGATCTCCTACGAGCAGTACTTC
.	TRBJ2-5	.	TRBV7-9	CASSLGGSQETQYF	TGTGCCAGCAGCTTAGGGGGATCGCAAGAGACCCAGTACTTC
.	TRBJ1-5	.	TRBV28	CASSSSYYRVNQPQHF	TGTGCCAGCAGTTCCTCATATTACAGGGTTAATCAGCCCCAGCATTTT
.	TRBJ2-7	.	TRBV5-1	CASSTGYEQYF	TGCGCCAGCAGCACTGGCTACGAGCAGTACTTC
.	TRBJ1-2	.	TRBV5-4	CASRADEGYTF	TGTGCCAGCAGGGCTGACGAAGGCTACACCTTC
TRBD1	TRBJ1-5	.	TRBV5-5	CASSWEDRVNQPQHF	TGTGCCAGCAGCTGGGAGGACAGGGTCAATCAGCCCCAGCATTTT
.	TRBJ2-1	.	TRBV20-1	CSATTGRPEFF	TGCAGTGCTACTACAGGGAGGCCCGAGTTCTTC
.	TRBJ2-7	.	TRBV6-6	CASSATSPASYEQYF	TGTGCCAGCAGTGCTACTTCCCCTGCCTCCTACGAGCAGTACTTC
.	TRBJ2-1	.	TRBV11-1	CASSPLEGSSYNEQFF	TGTGCCAGCAGCCCCCTCGAGGGTAGCTCCTACAATGAGCAGTTCTTC
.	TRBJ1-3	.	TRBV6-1	CASRTEGNTIYF	TGTGCCAGCAGGACGGAGGGAAACACCATATATTTT
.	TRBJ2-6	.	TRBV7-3	CASSPTPGANVLTF	TGTGCCAGCAGCCCGACACCTGGGGCCAACGTCCTGACTTTC